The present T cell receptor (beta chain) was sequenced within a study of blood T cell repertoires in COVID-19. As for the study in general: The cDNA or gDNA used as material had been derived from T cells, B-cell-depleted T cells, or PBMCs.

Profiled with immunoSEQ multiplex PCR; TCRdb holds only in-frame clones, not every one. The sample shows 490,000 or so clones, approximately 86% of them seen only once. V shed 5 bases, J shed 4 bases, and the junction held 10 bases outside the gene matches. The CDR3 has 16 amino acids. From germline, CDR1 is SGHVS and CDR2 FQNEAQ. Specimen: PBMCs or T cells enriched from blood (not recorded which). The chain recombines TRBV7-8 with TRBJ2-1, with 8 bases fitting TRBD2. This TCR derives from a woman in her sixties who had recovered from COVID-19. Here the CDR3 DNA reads TGTGCCAGCAGCCCAACCGGGGGGGACTTATACAATGAGCAGTTCTTC. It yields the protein CASSPTGGDLYNEQFF.